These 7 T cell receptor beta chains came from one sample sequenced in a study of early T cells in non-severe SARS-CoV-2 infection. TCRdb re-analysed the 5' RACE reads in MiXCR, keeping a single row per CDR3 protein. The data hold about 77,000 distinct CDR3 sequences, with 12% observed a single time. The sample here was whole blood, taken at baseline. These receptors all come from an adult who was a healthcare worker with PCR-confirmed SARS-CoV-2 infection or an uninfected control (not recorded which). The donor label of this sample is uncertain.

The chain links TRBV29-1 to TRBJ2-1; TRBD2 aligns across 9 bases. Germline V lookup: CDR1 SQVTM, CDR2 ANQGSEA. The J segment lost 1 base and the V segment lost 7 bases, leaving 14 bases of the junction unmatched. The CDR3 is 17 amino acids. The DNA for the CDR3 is TGCAGCGCCATACTAGCGGGCCTATCCTTTTCCTACAATGAGCAGTTCTTC. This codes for CSAILAGLSFSYNEQFF.

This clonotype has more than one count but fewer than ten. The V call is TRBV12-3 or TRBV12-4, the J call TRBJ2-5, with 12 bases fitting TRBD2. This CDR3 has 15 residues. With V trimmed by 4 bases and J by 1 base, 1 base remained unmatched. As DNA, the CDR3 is TGTGCCAGCAGTTGGACTAGCGGGACCCAAGAGACCCAGTACTTC. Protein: CASSWTSGTQETQYF.

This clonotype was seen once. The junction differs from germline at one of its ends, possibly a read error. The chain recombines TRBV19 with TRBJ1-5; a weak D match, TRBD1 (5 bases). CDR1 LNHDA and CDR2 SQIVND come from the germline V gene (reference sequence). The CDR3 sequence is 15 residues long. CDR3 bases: TGTGCCAGTACGCCGGGGCATTCTAGCAATCAGCCCCAACATTTT. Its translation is CASTPGHSSNQPQHF.

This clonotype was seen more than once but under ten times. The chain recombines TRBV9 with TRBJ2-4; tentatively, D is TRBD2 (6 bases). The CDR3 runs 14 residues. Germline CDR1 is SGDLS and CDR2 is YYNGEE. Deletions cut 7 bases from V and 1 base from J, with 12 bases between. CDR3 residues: CASGGVDAKNIQYF. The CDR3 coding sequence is TGTGCCAGCGGAGGGGTGGATGCCAAAAACATTCAGTACTTC.

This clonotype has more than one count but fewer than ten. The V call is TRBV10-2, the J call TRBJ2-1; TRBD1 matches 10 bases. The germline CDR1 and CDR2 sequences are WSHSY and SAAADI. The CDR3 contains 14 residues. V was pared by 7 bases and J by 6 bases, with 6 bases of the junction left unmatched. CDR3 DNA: TGCGCCAGCATCGCCGGGACAGGGGCCAATGAGCAGTTCTTC. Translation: CASIAGTGANEQFF.

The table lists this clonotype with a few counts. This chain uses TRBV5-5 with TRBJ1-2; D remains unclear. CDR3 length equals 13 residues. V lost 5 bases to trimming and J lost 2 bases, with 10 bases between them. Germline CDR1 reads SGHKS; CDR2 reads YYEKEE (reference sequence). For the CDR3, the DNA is TGTGCCAGCAGGCCGTGGGGAAACTATGGCTACACCTTC. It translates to CASRPWGNYGYTF.

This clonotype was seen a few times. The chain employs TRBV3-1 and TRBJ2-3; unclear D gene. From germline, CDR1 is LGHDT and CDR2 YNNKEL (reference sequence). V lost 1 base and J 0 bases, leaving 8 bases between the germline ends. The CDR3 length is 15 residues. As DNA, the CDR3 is TGTGCCAGCAGCCAAGTTTCCAGGAGCACAGATACGCAGTATTTT. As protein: CASSQVSRSTDTQYF.